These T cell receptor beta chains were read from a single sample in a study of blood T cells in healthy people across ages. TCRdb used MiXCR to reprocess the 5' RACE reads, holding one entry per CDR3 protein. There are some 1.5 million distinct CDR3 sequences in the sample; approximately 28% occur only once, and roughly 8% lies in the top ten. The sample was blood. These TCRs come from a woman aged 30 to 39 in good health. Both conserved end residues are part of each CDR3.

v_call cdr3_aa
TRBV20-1 CSARDGLAANNEQYF
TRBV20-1 CSARIPGWDYGYTF
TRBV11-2 CASSLVWDSNNEQFF
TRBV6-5 CASSYPRTGANNEQFF
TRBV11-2 CASSPPGVRSSYEQYF
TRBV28 CASSRRQGGNEQFF
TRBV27 CASSSTGAAYNEQFF
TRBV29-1 CSVTQRGHLYEQYF
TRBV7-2 CASSRGREVLAFF
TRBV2 CASTDAGGTEPQHF
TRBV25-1 CASSDPRTNEKLFF
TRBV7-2 CASNLGAGKTDTQYF
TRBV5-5 CASSGHRGNQPQHF
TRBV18 CVSSPSGGPRANIQYF
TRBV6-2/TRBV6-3 CASSYARREQFF
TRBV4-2 CASSPTIRQGYNSPLHF
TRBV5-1 CASSHSTDTQYF
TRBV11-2 CASNLGPGSTEAFF